The 32 T cell receptor beta chains in this list originate from one sample, sequenced in a study of siplizumab effects on memory and regulatory T cells (dated by TCRdb to between 2018 and 2021). For approximately six days, cells in the mixed lymphocyte reaction were kept in coculture at 37 degrees C. For these receptors, no antigen is known. Libraries were constructed by the immunoSEQ multiplex PCR assay. The source is immuneACCESS, and TCRdb retained only in-frame sequences with V and J called. Part of the clones is not carried over; for the studies checked, unresolved V genes explain less than half of this, and the remainder is unexplained. This sample is represented by over 11,000 clones; almost 50% of them were singletons. The ten largest account for around 8.6% of the sample. Sequenced sample: CFSE-low (dividing) CD4+ T cells sorted from an allogeneic mixed lymphocyte reaction. Receptors originate from a human donor in good health; the cells came from an allogeneic mixed lymphocyte reaction.

V and J are TRBV29-1 and TRBJ2-7; possible D gene TRBD1, 5 bases. Germline V CDR1 and CDR2: SQVTM, ANQGSEA. CDR3 size: 12 residues. V gave up 5 bases and J gave up 1 base, with 9 bases separating them. CDR3 nucleotides: TGCAGCGTTAGTGACAGTTCCTACGAGCAGTACTTC. This translates into CSVSDSSYEQYF.

The chain is built from TRBV6-1 and TRBJ1-2, with D perhaps matching TRBD1 (5 bases). This CDR3 region has 12 residues. In germline, CDR1 is MNHNS, CDR2 SASEGT. V lost 3 bases to trimming and J lost 7 bases, with 9 bases between them. CDR3 protein: CASSEQGGGYTF. The CDR3 DNA follows: TGTGCCAGCAGTGAGCAGGGTGGTGGCTACACCTTC.

Comments on this clone: The junction and the germline gene differ at one end; a read error may be behind it. The chain is built from TRBV7-7 and TRBJ2-2; D gene uncertain. The CDR3 loop spans 15 amino acids. In germline, CDR1 is SSHAT, CDR2 FNYEAQ (reference sequence). CDR3 region: CASSKWVSNTGELFF. The CDR3 nucleotides read TGTGCTAGCAGCAAATGGGTCTCGAACACCGGGGAGCTGTTTTTT.

This clone was counted only a few times. The genes are TRBV7-2 and TRBJ2-1; TRBD2 aligns across 9 bases. The CDR3 runs 13 residues. Germline CDR1 is SGHTA and CDR2 is FQGNSA. The trim removed 4 bases at V and 12 bases at J, leaving 7 bases unmatched. Here the CDR3 reads CASSSGLALGQFF. For the CDR3, the DNA is TGTGCCAGCAGCTCTGGACTAGCGTTGGGGCAGTTCTTC.

The J gene is TRBJ2-3, the V gene TRBV6-1; TRBD1 might be the D (6 bases). The CDR3 consists of 13 residues. V shed 8 bases and J shed 2 bases, with 11 bases lying between them. CDR1 and CDR2 (germline): MNHNS, SASEGT. This chain's CDR3 is CASGGGPTDTQYF. The CDR3 DNA reads as TGTGCCAGCGGTGGGGGCCCCACAGATACGCAGTATTTT.

J is TRBJ1-5 and V is TRBV19; the D is unclear. Trimming took off 5 bases at V and 5 bases at J, with 10 bases between the two ends. This CDR3 contains 13 residues. Germline assignment: CDR1 LNHDA and CDR2 SQIVND (reference sequence). For the CDR3, the DNA is TGTGCCAGTAGTGTATGGAGGGATCAGCCCCAGCATTTT. It encodes CASSVWRDQPQHF.

In its sample, this clone was seen a few times. The gene calls are TRBV2 and TRBJ2-1; 11 nucleotides match TRBD2. CDR1 and CDR2 from the germline V gene are SNHLY and FYNNEI. V lost 2 bases and J lost 4; bases outside the gene matches: 7. This CDR3 comprises 17 residues. The CDR3 DNA sequence: TGTGCCAGCAGTGAAAGAAGGGGGACTAGCGGTTACAATGAGCAGTTCTTC. The encoded protein is CASSERRGTSGYNEQFF.

This clone has only a few counts. The rearrangement joins TRBV30 to TRBJ2-5, with D perhaps matching TRBD1 or TRBD2 (5 bases each). Deletions cut 1 base from V and 5 bases from J, with 11 bases between. Germline V gives CDR1 GTSNPN, CDR2 SVGIG (reference sequence). The CDR3 totals 13 residues. The CDR3 sequence is CAWSGTGRETQYF. The DNA of the CDR3 is TGTGCCTGGAGTGGCACGGGGCGTGAGACCCAGTACTTC.

The table lists this clone with a few counts. V and J are TRBV6-5 and TRBJ1-2, with a tentative D call TRBD1 (6 bases). The CDR3 is made up of 13 amino acids. From germline, CDR1 is MNHEY and CDR2 SVGAGI. Trimming took 6 bases from V and 4 from J, leaving 12 bases between them. CDR3 in DNA: TGTGCCAGCAGGAAAGGGACATCCTATGGCTACACCTTC. This codes for CASRKGTSYGYTF.

The chain has TRBV18 and TRBJ2-5, with TRBD2 matching 10 bases. The DNA end is more similar to TRBJ2-7, so the J call may be wrong. The CDR3 has 15 amino acids. Germline values: CDR1 KGHSH, CDR2 LQKENI. In DNA, the CDR3 is TGTGCCAGCTCACCAACTAGCGGGGCCCCCTACGAGCAGTACTTC. It is translated as CASSPTSGAPYEQYF.

This chain joins TRBV7-9 and TRBJ1-3, with TRBD1 identical over 8 bases. The junction had 5 bases not matched to a gene; V was cut back by 2 bases and J by 8 bases. Germline assignment: CDR1 SEHNR and CDR2 FQNEAQ (reference sequence). The CDR3 is made up of 14 amino acids. CDR3 region: CASSLYGQGDTIYF. CDR3 bases: TGTGCCAGCAGCTTATACGGACAGGGAGACACCATATATTTT.

This clone appeared a few times. The V and J genes are TRBV5-8 and TRBJ1-5; possible D gene TRBD1, 6 bases. The CDR3 runs 14 residues. Germline-derived CDR1 and CDR2 are SGHTS and YDEGEE. The ends were cut back, 6 bases at V and 10 bases at J, with 20 bases in the middle. This chain's CDR3 is CASNDGQRAFPQHF. In DNA form, the CDR3 reads TGTGCCAGCAATGATGGACAGCGCGCGTTCCCCCAGCATTTT.

This clone was observed a handful of times. The chain combines TRBV5-1 with TRBJ2-7; D is unclear. Trimming shortened V by 2 bases and J by 7 bases, and 16 bases separated the two germline ends. The germline V gene has CDR1 SGHRS and CDR2 YFSETQ. The length of the CDR3 is 14 residues. The chain's CDR3 is CASSLNPPTKEQYF. The CDR3 region has the DNA TGCGCCAGCAGCTTAAACCCGCCTACGAAAGAGCAGTACTTC.

The genes are TRBV5-4 and TRBJ1-1, with D tentatively TRBD1 (6 bases). The germline gives CDR1 SGHNT, CDR2 YYREEE (reference sequence). This CDR3 contains 17 residues. With 0 bases removed from V and 4 bases from J, the gap between germline ends came to 19 bases. CDR3 in DNA: TGTGCCAGCAGCTTGGGAGGGGCCAGGGGACGCTCCACTGAAGCTTTCTTT. It codes for CASSLGGARGRSTEAFF.

This rearrangement joins TRBV5-6 to TRBJ1-2; D may be TRBD1 (6 bases). Germline assignment: CDR1 SGHDT and CDR2 YYEEEE. This CDR3 has 16 residues. The ends were cut back, 0 bases at V and 4 bases at J, with 16 bases in the middle. The chain's CDR3 is CASSLDWGQGGYGYTF. CDR3 nucleotide sequence: TGTGCCAGCAGCTTGGACTGGGGGCAGGGCGGCTATGGCTACACCTTC.

This clone has only a few counts. The chain joins TRBV6-6 to TRBJ2-2; tentatively, D is TRBD1 or TRBD2 (7 bases each). The CDR3 has 14 amino acids. From germline, CDR1 is MNHNY and CDR2 SVGAGI (reference sequence). V was trimmed by 8 bases and J by 6 bases, leaving 16 bases between them. In nucleotides, the CDR3 is TGTGCCAGCGGGTCGACAGGGAGGGCCGGGGAGCTGTTTTTT. It yields the protein CASGSTGRAGELFF.

CDR3 loop: CATRRDRGGGELFF. DNA for the CDR3: TGTGCCACTAGGCGGGACAGGGGAGGCGGGGAGCTGTTTTTT. This rearrangement joins TRBV19 to TRBJ2-2; 10 nucleotides line up with TRBD1. This CDR3 region has 14 residues. J was trimmed by 7 bases and V by 10 bases; bases with no gene match: 9. CDR1 and CDR2 (germline): LNHDA, SQIVND (reference sequence).

This chain uses TRBV11-2 with TRBJ2-2, with D possibly called TRBD1 or TRBD2 (7 bases each). This CDR3 has 14 amino acids. The germline CDR1 and CDR2 sequences are SGHAT and FQNNGV. Trimming removed 3 bases at V and 5 bases at J, with 10 bases between. The CDR3 here is CASSFQGGTGELFF. The CDR3 DNA reads as TGTGCCAGCAGCTTCCAGGGGGGGACCGGGGAGCTGTTTTTT.

J is TRBJ2-1 and V is TRBV30, with TRBD1 identical over 8 bases. The J segment lost 1 base and the V segment lost 1 base, leaving 3 bases of the junction unmatched. Looked up from germline, CDR1 is GTSNPN and CDR2 is SVGIG (reference sequence). The CDR3 has 15 amino acids. CDR3 in DNA: TGTGCCTGGAGTGGGACAGGGTTTTCCTACAATGAGCAGTTCTTC. Translation: CAWSGTGFSYNEQFF.

The chain is built from TRBV30 and TRBJ2-1; 8 nucleotides match TRBD2. V lost 3 bases to trimming and J lost 9 bases; unmatched junction nucleotides: 7. The CDR3 consists of 13 residues. Germline CDR1 is GTSNPN and CDR2 is SVGIG (reference sequence). In DNA form, the CDR3 reads TGTGCCTGGAGCCACGGCGGGACTAGTGAGCAGTTCTTC. Encoded protein: CAWSHGGTSEQFF.

This clone was observed a few times. The CDR3 DNA follows: TGCGCCAGCAGCTTGCAGGGGCTATGGGGTGAAGCTTTCTTT. Its translation: CASSLQGLWGEAFF. The chain employs TRBV5-1 and TRBJ1-1; D might be TRBD1 (6 bases). CDR3 length: 14 amino acids. With 1 base removed from V and 7 bases from J, the gap between germline ends came to 14 bases. Germline CDR1 is SGHRS and CDR2 is YFSETQ.

This chain connects TRBV19 to TRBJ1-1, with a weak D call TRBD1 (6 bases). Germline lookup yields CDR1 LNHDA and CDR2 SQIVND (reference sequence). This CDR3 is 17 amino acids long. With 5 bases removed from V and 1 base from J, the gap between germline ends came to 20 bases. CDR3 residues: CASSQSRGGEPNTEAFF. CDR3 DNA sequence: TGTGCCAGTAGTCAAAGCAGGGGTGGGGAACCGAACACTGAAGCTTTCTTT.

This clone was counted between two and nine times. The V and J genes are TRBV27 and TRBJ1-5; perhaps TRBD1 as D (5 bases). V was shortened by 3 bases and J by 6 bases, with 15 bases between the two germline ends. The CDR3 spans 15 residues. CDR1 is MNHEY, CDR2 SMNVEV, per germline (reference sequence). CDR3 loop: CASSFSGGVRQPQHF. DNA for the CDR3: TGTGCCAGCAGTTTCTCGGGGGGGGTTCGTCAGCCCCAGCATTTT.

This rearrangement joins TRBV5-1 to TRBJ1-2; no firm D call. Germline V gene lookup returns CDR1 SGHRS and CDR2 YFSETQ. The CDR3 loop spans 15 amino acids. Trimming took off 3 bases at V and 0 bases at J, with 12 bases between the two ends. DNA for the CDR3: TGCGCCAGCAGCTCAGACGGGCTGGCTAACTATGGCTACACCTTC. This translates into CASSSDGLANYGYTF.

V usage is TRBV11-2 and J usage is TRBJ2-5; 7 bases match TRBD2. Germline V gene lookup returns CDR1 SGHAT and CDR2 FQNNGV. With V trimmed by 5 bases and J by 1 base, 1 base remained unmatched. This CDR3 has 13 amino acids. CDR3 sequence: CASSREAQETQYF. CDR3 DNA: TGTGCCAGCAGCCGGGAGGCCCAAGAGACCCAGTACTTC. Supplemented by reference TRBV11-2 and TRBJ2-5, the full variable domain reads EAGVAQSPRYKIIEKRQSVAFWCNPISGHATLYWYQQILGQGPKLLIQFQNNGVVDDSQLPKDRFSAERLKGVDSTLKIQPAKLEDSAVYLCASSREAQETQYFGPGTRLLVL.

This chain connects TRBV7-3 to TRBJ2-3, with D tentatively TRBD2 (5 bases). V lost 1 base, J lost 4 bases, and 12 bases lay in between. This CDR3 comprises 15 residues. Germline V gene data show CDR1 as SGHTA and CDR2 as FQGTGA. CDR3 sequence: CASSLNPGVADTQYF. CDR3 nucleotide sequence: TGTGCCAGCAGCTTAAACCCCGGGGTAGCAGATACGCAGTATTTT.

By sample share, this clone is medium-sized. This sequence joins TRBV5-6 and TRBJ1-2; 8 bases agree with TRBD1. Trimming removed 3 bases from V and 8 bases from J; junction bases left unmatched: 9. The CDR3 length is 14 residues. The V gene's germline CDR1 is SGHDT and CDR2 YYEEEE. The CDR3 nucleotides read TGTGCCAGCAGCTCCATTGACAGGGGTGAGGGCTACACCTTC. Translated: CASSSIDRGEGYTF.

In its sample, this clone was seen a few times. V usage is TRBV9 and J usage is TRBJ2-5; D might be TRBD2 (6 bases). The CDR3 is 14 amino acids. The germline V gene encodes CDR1 SGDLS and CDR2 YYNGEE. V was pared by 1 base and J by 5 bases, with 12 bases between. The CDR3 spells CASSVLPGRETQYF. The DNA for the CDR3 is TGTGCCAGCAGCGTACTCCCAGGGAGGGAGACCCAGTACTTC.

The chain recombines TRBV6-6 with TRBJ1-2; TRBD1 might be the D (5 bases). Germline V CDR1 and CDR2: MNHNY, SVGAGI (reference sequence). The CDR3 runs 13 residues. With 2 bases removed from V and 8 bases from J, the gap between germline ends came to 12 bases. The CDR3 spells CASSYRWGEGYTF. In nucleotides, the CDR3 is TGTGCCAGCAGTTACCGGTGGGGGGAGGGCTACACCTTC.

The chain uses TRBV4-1 and TRBJ2-2; 8 bases align to TRBD2. CDR3 length: 17 residues. With V trimmed by 3 bases and J by 0 bases, 6 bases remained unmatched. Germline CDR1 is MGHRA and CDR2 is YSYEKL. The CDR3 DNA is TGCGCCAGCAGCCATGGGGTAGCGGGACCGAACACCGGGGAGCTGTTTTTT. Translation gives CASSHGVAGPNTGELFF.

The chain recombines TRBV27 with TRBJ1-1, with D unresolved. The CDR3 is 13 amino acids. Germline V lookup: CDR1 MNHEY, CDR2 SMNVEV (reference sequence). V gave up 6 bases and J gave up 0 bases, with 8 bases separating them. CDR3 amino acids: CASRTRLNTEAFF. CDR3 DNA: TGTGCCAGCAGGACCAGACTGAACACTGAAGCTTTCTTT.

The CDR3 sequence is CAISDRGSHEQYF. CDR3 in DNA: TGTGCCATCTCGGACAGGGGTTCCCACGAGCAGTACTTC. The chain is built from TRBV10-3 and TRBJ2-7; the match to TRBD1 covers 9 bases. The CDR3 is 13 residues long. Germline CDR1 is ENHRY and CDR2 is SYGVKD. V was pared by 8 bases and J by 5 bases, with 7 bases of the junction left unmatched.